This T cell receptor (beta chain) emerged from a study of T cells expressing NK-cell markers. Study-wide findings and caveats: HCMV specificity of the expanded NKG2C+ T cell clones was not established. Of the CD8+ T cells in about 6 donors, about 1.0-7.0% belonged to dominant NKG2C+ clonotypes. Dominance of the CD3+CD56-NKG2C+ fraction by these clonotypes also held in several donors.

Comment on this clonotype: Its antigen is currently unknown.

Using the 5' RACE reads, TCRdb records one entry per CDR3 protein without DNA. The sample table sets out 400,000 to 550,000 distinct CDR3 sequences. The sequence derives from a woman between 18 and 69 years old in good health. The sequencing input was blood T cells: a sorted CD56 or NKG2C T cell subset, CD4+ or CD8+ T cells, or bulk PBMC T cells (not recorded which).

The CDR3 is CASSTGGLAKNIQYF. V usage is TRBV6-1 and J usage is TRBJ2-4; TCRdb selects TRBD1, and the lack of DNA leaves this call unchecked. This CDR3 has 15 residues. Per the germline V gene, CDR1 is MNHNS and CDR2 is SASEGT.